This T cell receptor (beta chain) emerged from a study of OX40 agonist ivuxolimab in advanced cancers. At the level of the whole study: The costimulatory receptor OX40 (CD134) was targeted by ivuxolimab, a fully human IgG2 agonistic monoclonal antibody. Intravenous ivuxolimab was administered to patients every 2 weeks at six dose levels: 0.01, 0.1, 0.3, 1.5, 3 and 10 mg/kg. Of the 52 patients in dose escalation, 19 had hepatocellular carcinoma, some 15 had melanoma, 9 had renal cell carcinoma and 9 had head and neck cancer. In the dose-escalation cohort, about four fifths of patients were male, and the mean age was approximately 60 years with a range of roughly 20 to 79. Patients were allowed to have had prior anti-PD-1, anti-PD-L1 or anti-CTLA-4 therapy, and around two fifths of the dose-escalation patients had been treated with checkpoint inhibitors. Partial responses occurred in three dose-escalation patients: two with cutaneous melanoma and one with hepatocellular carcinoma. Peripheral TCRbeta sequencing aimed to test whether ivuxolimab altered TCR sequence diversity and caused clonal T-cell expansion. The paper covers the monotherapy dose-escalation part of the phase I ivuxolimab trial, which included N of about 50 patients. The study at large found these results: The antigen specificity of the clonally expanded peripheral T cells was not determined. Low levels of normalized T-cell clonal expansion were also seen in some patients who did not respond. At doses from 0.1 to 3.0 mg/kg, clonal expansion was seen in both CD4+ and CD8+ blood T cells between baseline and week 6. In the 0.1-3.0 mg/kg groups, partial responders had among the lowest normalized peripheral clonal expansion, particularly in CD8+ T cells. After ivuxolimab, CD8+ T cells had more expanded clones than CD4+ T cells on average.

Genomic DNA was extracted from sorted cells for sequencing of the TCRbeta CDR3 region. The immunoSEQ Assay was used to sequence the TCRbeta CDR3 regions. As stored in TCRdb, this immuneACCESS dataset retains in-frame rearrangements with V and J assigned. A fraction of the clones does not appear; measured against another copy, unresolved V genes explain less than half of the discrepancy, and the remainder lacks a known reason. This sample lists 50,000 or so clones; about 90% were detected once. The top ten constitute under 8.5% of the sample. The trial excluded patients who had a history of autoimmune disease or who were on systemic immunosuppression. Peripheral blood for TCR sequencing was collected from all dose cohorts at baseline, on cycle 4 day 1, and on cycle 7 day 1. The samples were taken from a phase I, first-in-human, multicenter, open-label dose-escalation trial of ivuxolimab. Adults with locally advanced or metastatic head and neck squamous cell, hepatocellular, melanoma or renal cell carcinoma were enrolled in the trial. Before TCR sequencing, CD4+ T cells and CD8+ T cells from peripheral blood were sorted into separate populations.

The germline V gene specifies MNHEY as CDR1 and SVGAGI as CDR2. Taken from cysteine to phenylalanine, the CDR3 has 15 residues. Just the 45-base CDR3 DNA is kept, in frame starting at base 1. The V end loses 2 bases and the J end loses 4 bases, and a stretch of 12 bases separates them. Turning to this clone: No antigen is known for it. The sample holds no much larger clone one base away, and base qualities are not on file.

The V gene is TRBV6-5 and the J gene is TRBJ1-3; the D gene assignment is ambiguous. This sequence was found in an adult with an advanced solid tumor such as melanoma, head and neck, liver or kidney cancer. Sequences were derived from CD4+ or CD8+ T cells sorted from blood, sampled in a trial of the OX40 agonist ivuxolimab. The CDR3 region reads CASSYTEGRGNTIYF. The DNA sequence reads TGTGCCAGCAGTTACACCGAGGGCCGAGGAAACACCATATATTTT.